This T cell receptor beta chain comes out of a study of blood T cell repertoires in COVID-19. TCRdb's table, derived via immunoSEQ multiplex PCR, lists solely in-frame clones and lacks some. The sample has tens of thousands of clones, roughly four fifths seen once. CDR1 and CDR2 from the germline V gene are KGHDR and SFDVKD. V shed 4 bases and J shed 8 bases, with 19 bases lying between them. The CDR3 has 16 residues. Sequenced input: peripheral blood. The source of this sequence is a human donor with acute or convalescent COVID-19. The donor label of this sample is uncertain. The J gene is TRBJ1-4, the V gene TRBV24-1; D unresolved. DNA of the CDR3: TGTGCCACCAGTGAGTACCACATCTCCGGGGAGGAAAAACTGTTTTTT. This gives the protein CATSEYHISGEEKLFF.